The present TCR beta chain was sequenced within a study of T cells after yellow fever vaccination. The CDR3 contains 15 residues. V lost 3 bases, J lost 4 bases, and 13 bases lay in between. The germline V gene encodes CDR1 SEHNR and CDR2 FQNEAQ (reference sequence). TCRdb independently ran MiXCR on the 5' RACE reads; one entry per CDR3 protein. The profile covers some 260,000 distinct CDR3 sequences, with around 4.9% appearing a single time and more than 3% taken by the ten largest. The chain carries TRBV7-9 and TRBJ2-1, with D possibly TRBD2 on 7 matching bases. The receptor was isolated from a young man who received the YFV17D yellow fever vaccine. This sample comprised CD4+ T cells sorted from PBMCs, obtained on the day of the yellow fever booster vaccination. The CDR3: CASSFMAGAYNEQFF. As DNA, the CDR3 is TGTGCCAGCAGCTTCATGGCGGGGGCATACAATGAGCAGTTCTTC.